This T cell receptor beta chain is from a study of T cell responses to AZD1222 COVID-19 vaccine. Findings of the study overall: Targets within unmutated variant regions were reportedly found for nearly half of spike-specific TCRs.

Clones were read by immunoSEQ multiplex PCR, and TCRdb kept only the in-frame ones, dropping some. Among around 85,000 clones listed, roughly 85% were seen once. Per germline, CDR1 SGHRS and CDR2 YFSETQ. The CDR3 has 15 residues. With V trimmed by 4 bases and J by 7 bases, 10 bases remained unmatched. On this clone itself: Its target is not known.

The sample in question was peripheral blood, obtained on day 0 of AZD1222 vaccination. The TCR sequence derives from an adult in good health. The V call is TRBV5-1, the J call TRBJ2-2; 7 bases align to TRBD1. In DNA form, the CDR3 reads TGCGCCAGCAGCCCGGGACAGATGGTGAGCGGGGAGCTGTTTTTT. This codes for CASSPGQMVSGELFF.